The entry below gives a single TCR beta chain sequence along with its context. Its target is unknown. This sample is part of a study of T cell clonotyping in hematopoietic cell transplantation. Whole-study findings and limits: At the given depth, recipient repertoires were over 97% de novo clonotypes. No sorting was done, leaving CD4 and CD8 contributions mixed. Pathologically expanded recipient clonotypes increased progressively from day 30 to day 180 as diversity fell.

Sequencing used immunoSEQ multiplex PCR; TCRdb keeps in-frame clones, though not all of them. The sample yields 5,000 or so clones, approximately 89% seen once. The CDR3 is 13 amino acids. Germline CDR1 is SGHNT and CDR2 is YENEEA. Deletions cut 1 base from V and 3 bases from J, with 7 bases between. Samples: about 28 days before transplant, then days 30, 100 and 180 after. The TCR comes from a male patient in his seventies who had an allogeneic stem cell transplant from an unrelated donor, so T cells may come from the graft donor. Some clones in this sample may be carry-over from other donors' samples. The chain carries TRBV11-3 and TRBJ2-7; D unresolved. The sample in question was peripheral blood mononuclear cells, obtained 100 days after allogeneic stem cell transplant. Here the CDR3 reads CASSLGRSYEQYF. For the CDR3, the DNA is TGTGCCAGCAGCTTAGGACGGAGCTACGAGCAGTACTTC.